This TCR beta chain was captured in a study of cytomegalovirus exposure and HLA in healthy donors. The length of the CDR3 is 12 residues. Trimming stripped 5 bases from V and 6 bases from J, with 7 bases between. Germline assignment: CDR1 SGHTA and CDR2 FQGNSA. A multiplex PCR was run with 60 Vbeta primers and 13 Jbeta primers. Data came from immunoSEQ multiplex PCR; TCRdb stores just in-frame clones and leaves some out. The repertoire holds 150,000 to 200,000 clones, around 79% seen once, with less than 8% in the top ten. Comment on this clone: Its antigen remains unidentified.

Points from the study as a whole: The analysis excluded some indistinguishable V segments, including TRBV6-2 and TRBV6-3. CMV serostatus stood as the only immune exposure information on hand. Compared with the roughly 700-donor mean, an Asian-associated ancestry cluster reportedly had fewer N-insertions, according to a later analysis.

The sequence was obtained from a man aged 40-49 years in good health and CMV-seropositive. This chain links TRBV7-2 with TRBJ2-2; no firm D call. The sample was PBMCs. The CDR3 protein is CASSTYAGELFF. In nucleotides, the CDR3 is TGTGCCAGCAGCACATACGCCGGGGAGCTGTTTTTT.